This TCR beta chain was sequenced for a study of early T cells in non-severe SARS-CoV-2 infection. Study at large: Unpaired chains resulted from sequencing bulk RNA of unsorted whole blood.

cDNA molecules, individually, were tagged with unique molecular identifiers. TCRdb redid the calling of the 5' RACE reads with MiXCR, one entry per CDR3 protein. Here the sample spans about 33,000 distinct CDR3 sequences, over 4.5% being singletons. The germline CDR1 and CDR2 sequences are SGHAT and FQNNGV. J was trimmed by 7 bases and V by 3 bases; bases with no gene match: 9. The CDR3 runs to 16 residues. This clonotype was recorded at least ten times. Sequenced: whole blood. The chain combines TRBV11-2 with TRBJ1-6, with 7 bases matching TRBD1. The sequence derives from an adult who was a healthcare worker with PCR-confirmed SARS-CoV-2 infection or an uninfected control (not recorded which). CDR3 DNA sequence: TGTGCCAGCAGCTTGATACCGGGACAGTGGAATTCACCCCTCCACTTT. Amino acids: CASSLIPGQWNSPLHF.